This T cell receptor beta chain was profiled in a study of T cells after yellow fever vaccination. General observations from the study: Abundant bulk-population clonotypes could contaminate the FACS-sorted repertoires.

TCRdb recomputed calls from the 5' RACE reads with MiXCR, one row per CDR3 protein. The sample carries 450,000 to 650,000 distinct CDR3 sequences, about 13% recorded once. From germline, CDR1 is MGHDK and CDR2 SYGVNS. Trimming cost V 5 bases and J 4 bases, with 3 bases left between them. This CDR3 comprises 11 residues. The sample holds many counts of this clonotype. Its antigen is currently unknown. The material sequenced was PBMCs, taken on the day of the yellow fever booster vaccination. V gene TRBV25-1 combines with J gene TRBJ1-3; D remains ambiguous. The clonotype was recovered from a man younger than 40 who received the YFV17D yellow fever vaccine. The DNA of the CDR3 is TGTGCCAGCAGTTTGGGAAACACCATATATTTT. Amino acid sequence: CASSLGNTIYF.